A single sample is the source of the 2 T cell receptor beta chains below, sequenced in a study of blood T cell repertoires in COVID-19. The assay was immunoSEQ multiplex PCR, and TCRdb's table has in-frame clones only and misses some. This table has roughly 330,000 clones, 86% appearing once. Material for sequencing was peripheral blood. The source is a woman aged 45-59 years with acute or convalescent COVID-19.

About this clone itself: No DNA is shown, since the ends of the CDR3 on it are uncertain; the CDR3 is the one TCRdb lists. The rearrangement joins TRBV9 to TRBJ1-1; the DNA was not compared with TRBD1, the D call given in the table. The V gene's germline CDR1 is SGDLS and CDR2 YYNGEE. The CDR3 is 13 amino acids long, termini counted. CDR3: CASSVGTGTETFF.

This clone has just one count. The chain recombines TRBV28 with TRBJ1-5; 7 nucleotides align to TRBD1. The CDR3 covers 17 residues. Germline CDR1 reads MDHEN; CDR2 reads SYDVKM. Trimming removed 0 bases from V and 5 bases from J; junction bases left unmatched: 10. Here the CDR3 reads CASSLWGGRDSYQPQHF. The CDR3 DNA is TGTGCCAGCAGTTTATGGGGGGGCCGGGACAGCTATCAGCCCCAGCATTTT.